The rows below give T cell receptor beta chains drawn from one sample of a study of control samples from healthy donors and cancer patients. Libraries were prepared by immunoSEQ multiplex PCR; TCRdb keeps only in-frame clonotypes and omits some of them. The data contain about 130,000 clones, 85% to 95% of them singletons. Material: PBMCs. The receptors come from a man aged 50-60 years with head and neck cancer. CDR3s include the opening cysteine and the closing phenylalanine or tryptophan. The D gene is left open where the match is weak. Expanded clones are given a class, and other clones once, few, many or no size at all.

CDR3 protein	CDR3 DNA	V gene	J gene	clone size	D gene
CATSERTGVGYTF	TGTGCCACCAGTGAGCGGACAGGGGTCGGCTACACCTTC	TRBV24-1	TRBJ1-2	once	TRBD1
CASSFVSYEQYF	TGTGCCAGCAGTTTCGTAAGCTACGAGCAGTACTTC	TRBV12-3/TRBV12-4	TRBJ2-7	once	.
CSVEGDRRGEAFF	TGCAGCGTTGAGGGGGACAGGCGGGGTGAAGCTTTCTTT	TRBV29-1	TRBJ1-1	.	TRBD1
CASSPLASYNEQFF	TGTGCCAGCAGTCCACTAGCGTCCTACAATGAGCAGTTCTTC	TRBV6-5	TRBJ2-1	.	TRBD2
CASSPQGWRGGETTEAFF	TGTGCCAGCTCCCCCCAGGGATGGAGGGGAGGTGAGACGACTGAAGCTTTCTTT	TRBV18	TRBJ1-1	.	.
CAWSVEGAGNTIYF	TGTGCCTGGAGTGTTGAGGGCGCCGGAAACACCATATATTTT	TRBV30	TRBJ1-3	.	.
CASSLYRATGTEAFF	TGTGCCAGCAGCTTATACAGGGCCACTGGAACTGAAGCTTTCTTT	TRBV5-6	TRBJ1-1	.	.
CASRPFWVGGNTIYF	TGTGCAAGTCGCCCTTTCTGGGTGGGTGGAAACACCATATATTTT	TRBV12-2	TRBJ1-3	.	.
CASSPGTGGTEAFF	TGCGCCAGCAGTCCAGGGACAGGAGGCACTGAAGCTTTCTTT	TRBV5-1	TRBJ1-1	.	TRBD1
CASERGGVTTNGYTF	TGTGCCAGCGAGCGGGGAGGGGTCACCACCAATGGCTACACCTTC	TRBV19	TRBJ1-2	.	.
CASAYGQSSYEQYF	TGTGCCAGCGCCTACGGGCAGAGCTCCTACGAGCAGTACTTC	TRBV7-9	TRBJ2-7	.	.
CASSLGQQSPTYEQYF	TGTGCCAGCAGCTTGGGACAGCAGAGCCCGACCTACGAGCAGTACTTC	TRBV5-4	TRBJ2-7	.	.
CASSPAGNSPLHF	TGTGCCAGCAGTCCCGCGGGGAATTCACCCCTCCACTTT	TRBV6-5	TRBJ1-6	.	.
CASSRTGRQPQHF	TGCGCCAGCAGTCGGACAGGGAGGCAGCCCCAGCATTTT	TRBV5-1	TRBJ1-5	.	TRBD1
CASSQRLSFEQYF	TGTGCCAGCAGTCAACGCCTCTCCTTCGAGCAGTACTTC	TRBV6-5	TRBJ2-7	.	.
CASSLAGSNQPQHF	TGCGCCAGTTCTCTGGCAGGGTCTAATCAGCCCCAGCATTTT	TRBV4-1	TRBJ1-5	.	.
CASSPSYRGETQYF	TGTGCCAGCAGCCCCTCGTACAGGGGGGAGACCCAGTACTTC	TRBV6-4	TRBJ2-5	.	TRBD1
CAWGVFGRKELFF	TGTGCCTGGGGCGTTTTTGGCCGAAAGGAACTGTTTTTT	TRBV30	TRBJ1-4	.	.
CASRSRREQYF	TGTGCCAGCCGCTCTCGCCGCGAGCAGTACTTC	TRBV6-6	TRBJ2-7	.	.
CASSFQTGIGHQPQHF	TGTGCCAGCAGCTTCCAGACAGGGATCGGGCATCAGCCCCAGCATTTT	TRBV5-6	TRBJ1-5	.	TRBD1
CASSERGLETQYF	TGTGCCAGCAGTGAACGGGGGCTTGAGACCCAGTACTTC	TRBV2	TRBJ2-5	.	.
CATSRVPGAREKLFF	TGTGCCACCAGCAGAGTGCCGGGAGCGAGGGAAAAACTGTTTTTT	TRBV15	TRBJ1-4	.	.
CASSIEHSYNEQFF	TGTGCCAGTAGTATAGAACACTCCTACAATGAGCAGTTCTTC	TRBV19	TRBJ2-1	.	.
CASSPWAKGDNTIYF	TGTGCCAGCAGTCCCTGGGCCAAGGGAGATAACACCATATATTTT	TRBV6-5	TRBJ1-3	.	.
CASSQDPTGTYEQYF	TGCGCCAGCAGCCAAGATCCAACAGGTACCTACGAGCAGTACTTC	TRBV4-1	TRBJ2-7	.	.
CASSLQSSYEQYF	TGTGCCAGCAGCTTGCAGAGCTCCTACGAGCAGTACTTC	TRBV5-6	TRBJ2-7	.	.
CASSLWSTGRNTEAFF	TGTGCCAGCAGCTTATGGTCAACAGGGCGGAACACTGAAGCTTTCTTT	TRBV7-9	TRBJ1-1	.	.
CASSGGTSGGQNTGELFF	TGTGCCAGCAGCGGTGGGACTAGCGGGGGCCAGAACACCGGGGAGCTGTTTTTT	TRBV9	TRBJ2-2	.	TRBD2
CASSQASGRGYTF	TGTGCCAGCAGCCAAGCGTCAGGTCGCGGCTACACCTTC	TRBV3-1/TRBV3-2	TRBJ1-2	once	.
CASSLRGGMNTEAFF	TGTGCCAGCAGCTTGAGAGGGGGCATGAACACTGAAGCTTTCTTT	TRBV5-6	TRBJ1-1	.	TRBD1
CASSHPAARGTDTQYF	TGTGCCAGCAGCCACCCGGCGGCCAGGGGGACAGATACGCAGTATTTT	TRBV4-2	TRBJ2-3	once	TRBD1
CASSGGGGQRSGANVLTF	TGTGCCAGCAGTGGAGGGGGGGGCCAACGCTCTGGGGCCAACGTCCTGACTTTC	TRBV3-1/TRBV3-2	TRBJ2-6	.	.
CASSHRGVSTDTQYF	TGTGCCAGCAGCCATCGGGGGGTTAGCACAGATACGCAGTATTTT	TRBV5-4	TRBJ2-3	.	TRBD2
CAISGDREDWKLFF	TGTGCCATCAGTGGGGACAGGGAGGATTGGAAACTGTTTTTT	TRBV10-3	TRBJ1-4	.	TRBD1
CAARRGGAIFNSPLHF	TGTGCCGCCCGGCGAGGGGGCGCGATCTTTAATTCACCCCTCCACTTT	TRBV28	TRBJ1-6	.	TRBD1
CAWSVPGNQPQHF	TGTGCCTGGAGTGTACCGGGCAATCAGCCCCAGCATTTT	TRBV30	TRBJ1-5	.	.
CASSSPGTSGGFYNEQFF	TGTGCCAGCAGCTCGCCCGGGACTAGCGGGGGGTTTTACAATGAGCAGTTCTTC	TRBV5-6	TRBJ2-1	.	TRBD2
CASRLTTGGGGYTF	TGTGCCAGCAGACTGACCACAGGGGGGGGTGGCTACACCTTC	TRBV6-5	TRBJ1-2	.	TRBD1
CAWSVQAGGGEKLFF	TGTGCCTGGAGTGTACAGGCAGGGGGAGGAGAAAAACTGTTTTTT	TRBV30	TRBJ1-4	.	TRBD1
CASSQSGNYGYTF	TGCGCCAGCAGCCAATCAGGAAACTATGGCTACACCTTC	TRBV4-3	TRBJ1-2	.	.
CASSLATNYGYTF	TGTGCCAGCAGCTTAGCGACTAACTATGGCTACACCTTC	TRBV7-8	TRBJ1-2	.	.
CASSYGSGYYGYTF	TGTGCCAGCAGTTACGGGTCTGGGTACTATGGCTACACCTTC	TRBV6-2/TRBV6-3	TRBJ1-2	.	.
CASSPVPGTYYTEAFF	TGTGCCAGCAGCCCGGTTCCCGGGACATACTACACTGAAGCTTTCTTT	TRBV11-2	TRBJ1-1	.	.
CAISGGSLGLAGAYNEQFF	TGTGCCATCTCAGGAGGAAGCCTTGGACTAGCGGGGGCCTACAATGAGCAGTTCTTC	TRBV10-3	TRBJ2-1	.	TRBD2
CASSSKRGATYEQYF	TGTGCCAGCAGCTCAAAACGGGGGGCCACCTACGAGCAGTACTTC	TRBV7-2	TRBJ2-7	.	.
CASSFNTGELFF	TGTGCCAGCAGTTTTAACACCGGGGAGCTGTTTTTT	TRBV6-5	TRBJ2-2	.	.
CASTATSGGALGTDTQYF	TGTGCCAGTACTGCGACTAGCGGGGGGGCCTTGGGCACAGATACGCAGTATTTT	TRBV19	TRBJ2-3	.	TRBD2
CASSGVIDTGELFF	TGCGCCAGCTCTGGGGTGATCGACACCGGGGAGCTGTTTTTT	TRBV5-1	TRBJ2-2	once	.
CASSQEGTGLFSYNSPLHF	TGCGCCAGCAGCCAAGAGGGGACAGGACTCTTCTCCTATAATTCACCCCTCCACTTT	TRBV4-3	TRBJ1-6	.	TRBD1
CASSQGLELGANVLTF	TGTGCCAGCAGCCAAGGACTTGAGCTTGGGGCCAACGTCCTGACTTTC	TRBV14	TRBJ2-6	.	.
CAWSVRDVGGYTF	TGTGCCTGGAGTGTACGGGACGTCGGTGGCTACACCTTC	TRBV30	TRBJ1-2	.	.
CASSSPRQGANEQYF	TGCGCCAGCAGCTCGCCGAGACAGGGGGCAAACGAGCAGTACTTC	TRBV5-1	TRBJ2-7	.	TRBD1
CASSARTSGGWQFF	TGTGCCAGCAGCGCCCGTACTAGCGGGGGCTGGCAGTTCTTC	TRBV9	TRBJ2-1	once	TRBD2
CASSFRVHDQPQHF	TGTGCCAGCAGTTTTAGGGTCCACGATCAGCCCCAGCATTTT	TRBV28	TRBJ1-5	.	.
CASSSGQGQETQYF	TGTGCCAGCAGCTCCGGACAGGGACAAGAGACCCAGTACTTC	TRBV5-8	TRBJ2-5	.	TRBD1
CASSLFGAWGPGTEAFF	TGTGCCAGCAGCTTATTTGGGGCTTGGGGACCAGGGACTGAAGCTTTCTTT	TRBV7-8	TRBJ1-1	.	.
CASSVMGMVQGDEQFF	TGTGCCAGCAGTGTTATGGGAATGGTCCAAGGCGATGAGCAGTTCTTC	TRBV6-4	TRBJ2-1	.	.
CSVEERGVGCNQPQHF	TGCAGCGTTGAGGAAAGGGGGGTTGGATGCAATCAGCCCCAGCATTTT	TRBV29-1	TRBJ1-5	.	.
CASSQDRGSNQPQHF	TGCGCCAGCAGCCAAGATCGAGGGTCGAATCAGCCCCAGCATTTT	TRBV4-1	TRBJ1-5	.	.
CASEWAGGRTDTQYF	TGTGCCAGCGAATGGGCGGGGGGGCGGACAGATACGCAGTATTTT	TRBV2	TRBJ2-3	.	TRBD2